Presented here are 31 T cell receptor beta chains from one specimen sequenced in a study of beta chain features in type 1 diabetes. No antigen has been identified for these receptors. cDNA synthesis used the whole RNA isolate, giving expressed TCRB sequences. Measured with immunoSEQ multiplex PCR; TCRdb has only the in-frame clones, and not every one. The sample lists nearly 700,000 clones; roughly an eighth were seen once. Whole-study findings and limits: Shortening that was moderate but significant affected the TCRB CDR3s of Type 1 diabetes patients in all four CD4+ subsets.

Material: naive CD4+ T cells from blood. The receptors come from a man aged 18 to 29 with type 1 diabetes.

This clone showed up just a few times. The chain uses TRBV29-1 and TRBJ1-5, with D tentatively TRBD1 (5 bases). Germline V CDR1 and CDR2: SQVTM, ANQGSEA. V was trimmed by 4 bases and J by 5 bases, leaving 6 bases between them. CDR3 length: 11 residues. The CDR3 sequence is CSVGGDQPQHF. CDR3 in DNA: TGCAGCGTTGGGGGGGATCAGCCCCAGCATTTT.

This chain links TRBV19 with TRBJ1-1; the D gene is possibly TRBD1 (6 bases). V lost 10 bases to trimming and J lost 0 bases, with 12 bases between them. The CDR3 spans 13 residues. In germline, CDR1 is LNHDA, CDR2 SQIVND (reference sequence). CDR3 in amino acids: CATSGTLNTEAFF. DNA of the CDR3: TGTGCCACCTCCGGGACACTGAACACTGAAGCTTTCTTT.

This chain connects TRBV5-1 to TRBJ2-7, with D hard to call. CDR3 size: 13 residues. Trimming removed 0 bases at V and 2 bases at J, with 6 bases between. From germline, CDR1 is SGHRS and CDR2 YFSETQ. The CDR3 sequence is CASSLDRTYEQYF. In DNA, the CDR3 is TGCGCCAGCAGCTTGGACCGGACCTACGAGCAGTACTTC.

This clone appeared a few times. V usage is TRBV28 and J usage is TRBJ2-3, with 9 bases matching TRBD2. CDR1 and CDR2 (germline): MDHEN, SYDVKM. CDR3 size: 15 residues. Trimming cost V 7 bases and J 2 bases; bases outside gene matches: 7. In nucleotides, the CDR3 is TGTGCCAGCACCCTCAGCGGGGGGTACACAGATACGCAGTATTTT. Protein: CASTLSGGYTDTQYF.

CDR3 nucleotide sequence: TGCGCCAGCAGCTTAACACAGGGCTCTGGGACCCAGTACTTC. Protein product: CASSLTQGSGTQYF. This chain links TRBV5-1 with TRBJ2-5; TRBD1 is a possible D gene (6 bases). This CDR3 is built from 14 residues. CDR1 is SGHRS, CDR2 YFSETQ, per germline. The V end was cut by 2 bases, the J end by 7 bases, with 15 bases between.

This clone was counted only a few times. CDR3 sequence (DNA): TGTGCTAGTGGTTTGGTACCTAGCGGGGCTAACACCGGGGAGCTGTTTTTT. Amino acid sequence: CASGLVPSGANTGELFF. The chain carries TRBV12-5 and TRBJ2-2, with 9 bases lining up with TRBD2. V trimming: 0 bases; J trimming: 2 bases; junction bases outside the gene matches: 4. This CDR3 region has 17 residues. CDR1 and CDR2 (germline): LGHNT, FRNRAP.

This clone has just one count. The genes are TRBV7-8 and TRBJ1-2; possible D gene TRBD1, 5 bases. The CDR3 covers 17 residues. The V end was cut by 5 bases, the J end by 4 bases, with 23 bases between. CDR1 is SGHVS and CDR2 is FQNEAQ in the germline V gene. This CDR3 reads CASSPTGYGAVFYGYTF. The CDR3 nucleotides read TGTGCCAGCAGCCCCACCGGGTATGGGGCGGTATTCTATGGCTACACCTTC.

V usage is TRBV5-4 and J usage is TRBJ1-3; D is possibly TRBD1 (5 bases). The CDR3 runs to 14 residues. Germline V gene lookup returns CDR1 SGHNT and CDR2 YYREEE (reference sequence). The V end lost 2 bases, the J end lost 0 bases, and 6 bases lay between the germline ends. The CDR3 loop is CASSFGTSGNTIYF. The CDR3 DNA reads TGTGCCAGCAGCTTCGGGACCTCTGGAAACACCATATATTTT. Together with reference TRBV5-4 and TRBJ1-3, the CDR3 gives the full variable domain: ETGVTQSPTHLIKTRGQQVTLRCSSQSGHNTVSWYQQALGQGPQFIFQYYREEENGRGNFPPRFSGLQFPNYSSELNVNALELDDSALYLCASSFGTSGNTIYFGEGSWLTVV.

This chain connects TRBV10-2 to TRBJ2-1, with TRBD2 identical over 8 bases. Losses at the gene ends were 4 bases for V and 10 bases for J; bases not matched to a gene: 6. Germline loops: CDR1 WSHSY, CDR2 SAAADI. The CDR3 sequence is 13 residues long. CDR3 in DNA: TGCGCCAGCAGTGGGGAGCGGGGGAGGGAGCAGTTCTTC. This sequence encodes CASSGERGREQFF.

The chain combines TRBV11-2 with TRBJ1-1, with 7 bases matching TRBD1. J lost 1 base, V lost 5 bases, and 7 bases had no gene match. The CDR3 has 15 residues. Germline V gene lookup returns CDR1 SGHAT and CDR2 FQNNGV. The CDR3 is CASSPSRDRNTEAFF. DNA of the CDR3: TGTGCCAGCAGCCCGAGCCGGGACAGGAACACTGAAGCTTTCTTT.

The CDR3 DNA reads TGTGCCAGCACCCTTCTTGGGGGAACTGAAGCTTTCTTT. It is translated as CASTLLGGTEAFF. The chain links TRBV5-8 to TRBJ1-1, with D possibly being TRBD1 (5 bases). V lost 6 bases and J lost 5, with 14 bases in between. Germline CDR1 SGHTS, CDR2 YDEGEE. The CDR3 spans 13 residues.

This rearrangement joins TRBV6-5 to TRBJ1-6; a possible D gene is TRBD1 (5 bases). There are 13 residues in the CDR3. The V end lost 6 bases, the J end lost 4 bases, and 7 bases lay between the germline ends. Germline CDR1 is MNHEY and CDR2 is SVGAGI. The DNA for the CDR3 is TGTGCCAGCAGGGGACTGTATAATTCACCCCTCCACTTT. It encodes CASRGLYNSPLHF.

This clone was picked up a small number of times. The rearrangement links TRBV10-3 to TRBJ2-5; D uncertain. With 2 bases removed from V and 11 bases from J, the gap between germline ends came to 12 bases. CDR1 ENHRY and CDR2 SYGVKD come from the germline V gene. CDR3 length: 12 residues. CDR3: CAISELDKVQYF. CDR3 sequence (DNA): TGTGCCATCAGTGAGCTTGACAAGGTTCAGTACTTC.

About this clone: An end of the junction does not agree with germline; a read error may underlie this. The DNA of the CDR3 is TGTGCCAGCACCGACGAGACTGAGCGGCACTTC. It is translated as CASTDETERHF. The rearrangement links TRBV7-9 to TRBJ2-7; the D gene is possibly TRBD2 (5 bases). Germline values: CDR1 SEHNR, CDR2 FQNEAQ (reference sequence). The CDR3 contains 11 residues.

The chain couples TRBV7-9 to TRBJ1-2, with a weak D call TRBD1 (5 bases). V lost 6 bases, J lost 4 bases, and 15 bases lay in between. CDR1 SEHNR and CDR2 FQNEAQ come from the germline V gene (reference sequence). CDR3 length: 14 amino acids. CDR3 region: CASRRGQVGYGYTF. CDR3 sequence (DNA): TGTGCCAGCAGGAGGGGTCAGGTGGGCTATGGCTACACCTTC.

This clone was seen more than once but under ten times. The chain uses TRBV30 and TRBJ2-5; D is ambiguous. CDR1 GTSNPN and CDR2 SVGIG come from the germline V gene (reference sequence). The CDR3 consists of 11 residues. V was clipped by 2 bases and J by 4 bases, with 5 bases between them. The CDR3 region is CAWSTLETQYF. The CDR3 DNA is TGTGCCTGGAGTACCTTAGAGACCCAGTACTTC.

Regarding this clone: At one of its ends the junction is not consistent with the germline gene, which may arise from a read error. The chain carries TRBV7-7 and TRBJ2-3; D unclear. The CDR3 has 15 residues. CDR1 is SSHAT and CDR2 is FNYEAQ in the germline V gene (reference sequence). The chain's CDR3 is CASSPGSGNTDTQYF. The CDR3 nucleotides read TGTGCTAGCAGCCCGGGTTCCGGAAACACAGATACGCAGTATTTT.

This rearrangement joins TRBV7-2 to TRBJ1-2, with 12 bases fitting TRBD1. This CDR3 region has 15 residues. With 5 bases clipped from V and 10 bases from J, the junction kept 11 bases outside the gene matches. The germline V gene encodes CDR1 SGHTA and CDR2 FQGNSA. CDR3 region: CASSPYTGQGADYTF. CDR3 in DNA: TGTGCCAGCAGCCCGTACACGGGACAGGGGGCAGACTACACCTTC.

This clone was detected only a few times. This chain links TRBV29-1 with TRBJ2-7; D is perhaps TRBD1 (5 bases). From germline, CDR1 is SQVTM and CDR2 ANQGSEA. This CDR3 has 12 residues. V lost 1 base to trimming and J lost 5 bases, with 9 bases between them. This CDR3 is CSVEVSGNEQYF. The CDR3 bases are TGCAGCGTTGAAGTTTCAGGGAACGAGCAGTACTTC.

This clone was recorded a few times. The chain couples TRBV6-5 to TRBJ1-2; tentative D call: TRBD1 (6 bases). Trimming left V 8 bases short and J 8 bases short, with 18 bases between. Germline CDR1 and CDR2: MNHEY and SVGAGI. The CDR3 consists of 13 residues. For the CDR3, the DNA is TGTGCCAGCGTAAACAGGGAGCTTCGGGGCTACACCTTC. Its translation is CASVNRELRGYTF.

This chain connects TRBV27 to TRBJ1-2, with D uncertain. V was pared by 6 bases and J by 4 bases, with 15 bases between. From germline, CDR1 is MNHEY and CDR2 SMNVEV (reference sequence). The CDR3 contains 14 residues. CDR3 DNA: TGTGCCAGCAGGTACACCACAGACTTCTATGGCTACACCTTC. As protein: CASRYTTDFYGYTF.

The V gene is TRBV7-2, the J gene TRBJ2-3; 8 bases are a match to TRBD1. The length of the CDR3 is 17 residues. CDR1 and CDR2 (germline): SGHTA, FQGNSA. The J segment lost 1 base and the V segment lost 4 bases, leaving 10 bases of the junction unmatched. CDR3 loop: CASSSGQGAYGTDTQYF. CDR3 sequence (DNA): TGTGCCAGCAGCTCTGGGCAGGGGGCATATGGCACAGATACGCAGTATTTT.

A few counts support this clone. The chain employs TRBV9 and TRBJ2-2; the D gene is possibly TRBD1 (6 bases). The CDR3 extends over 17 amino acids. In germline, CDR1 is SGDLS, CDR2 YYNGEE. V was pared by 0 bases and J by 2 bases, with 14 bases between. CDR3 protein: CASSVAAVGGNTGELFF. The CDR3 DNA sequence: TGTGCCAGCAGCGTAGCCGCGGTAGGGGGTAACACCGGGGAGCTGTTTTTT.

To note about this clone: Other DNA sequences within the sample encode an identical CDR3. The genes are TRBV5-1 and TRBJ2-3; 12 nucleotides match TRBD2. The V gene end was trimmed by 2 bases and the J gene end by 2 bases; junction bases not matched to a gene: 3. The CDR3 totals 16 residues. Germline CDR1 and CDR2: SGHRS and YFSETQ. CDR3: CASSLLAGGSTDTQYF. The DNA for the CDR3 is TGCGCCAGCAGCTTACTAGCGGGGGGTTCCACAGATACGCAGTATTTT.

In its sample, this clone was seen a few times. This chain connects TRBV6-1 to TRBJ2-7; no definite D call. V lost 5 bases, J lost 3 bases, and 14 bases lay in between. The CDR3 covers 14 residues. CDR1 is MNHNS and CDR2 is SASEGT in the germline V gene. CDR3 in amino acids: CASSLAAVRYEQYF. The CDR3 DNA reads TGTGCCAGCAGTCTGGCCGCGGTACGCTACGAGCAGTACTTC.

This clone occurred a few times. The J gene is TRBJ1-4, the V gene TRBV2; D is perhaps TRBD1 (6 bases). V shed 6 bases and J shed 8 bases, with 16 bases lying between them. The CDR3 length is 14 residues. Per germline, CDR1 SNHLY and CDR2 FYNNEI. The CDR3 here is CASRGGTTMEKLFF. DNA for the CDR3: TGTGCCAGCAGAGGCGGGACAACCATGGAAAAACTGTTTTTT.

The J gene is TRBJ2-7, the V gene TRBV6-5; D is undetermined. V was trimmed by 8 bases and J by 4 bases, leaving 9 bases between them. The CDR3 is 11 amino acids. The germline CDR1 and CDR2 sequences are MNHEY and SVGAGI. In DNA form, the CDR3 reads TGTGCCAGCTACTCCCCGTACGAGCAGTACTTC. Translation: CASYSPYEQYF.

V usage is TRBV30 and J usage is TRBJ1-1, with D unclear. Per the germline V gene, CDR1 is GTSNPN and CDR2 is SVGIG (reference sequence). V lost 0 bases to trimming and J lost 0 bases, with 5 bases between them. CDR3 length equals 13 residues. CDR3 DNA: TGTGCCTGGAGTGTAGAACTGAACACTGAAGCTTTCTTT. Translation gives CAWSVELNTEAFF.

Only a few counts were recorded for this clone. The chain joins TRBV4-1 to TRBJ2-5; 7 bases match TRBD2. The V and J ends lost 1 base and 0 bases, in that order; junction bases with no gene match: 17. This CDR3 has 20 amino acids. Per the germline V gene, CDR1 is MGHRA and CDR2 is YSYEKL. Here the CDR3 reads CASSQARAKVSSGNQETQYF. The CDR3 region has the DNA TGCGCCAGCAGCCAAGCTCGGGCCAAGGTTTCTAGCGGAAACCAAGAGACCCAGTACTTC.

The V gene is TRBV6-5, the J gene TRBJ1-2; TRBD1 aligns across 7 bases. V was clipped by 6 bases and J by 5 bases; unmatched bases: 3. The germline gives CDR1 MNHEY, CDR2 SVGAGI. This CDR3 comprises 12 residues. The CDR3, as DNA: TGTGCCAGCAGGGGGACAGCTTATGGCTACACCTTC. Translated: CASRGTAYGYTF.

This clone was recorded a few times. Other DNA sequences of this sample code for an identical CDR3. The V gene is TRBV7-2, the J gene TRBJ1-5, with 9 positions matching TRBD1. Per the germline V gene, CDR1 is SGHTA and CDR2 is FQGNSA. The CDR3 totals 14 residues. Losses at the gene ends were 5 bases for V and 5 bases for J; bases not matched to a gene: 4. Here the CDR3 DNA reads TGTGCCAGCAGCCCAGGACAGGGGTATCAGCCCCAGCATTTT. Protein: CASSPGQGYQPQHF.